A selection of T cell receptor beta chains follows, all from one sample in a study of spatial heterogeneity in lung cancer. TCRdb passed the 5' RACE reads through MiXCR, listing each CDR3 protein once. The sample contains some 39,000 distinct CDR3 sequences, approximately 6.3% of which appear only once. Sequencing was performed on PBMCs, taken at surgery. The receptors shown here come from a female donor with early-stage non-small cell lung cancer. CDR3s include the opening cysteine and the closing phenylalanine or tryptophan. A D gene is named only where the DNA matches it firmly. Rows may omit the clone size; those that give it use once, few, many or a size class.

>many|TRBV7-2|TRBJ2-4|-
CASSSGHSLAKNIQYF
TGTGCCAGCAGCTCCGGACATTCTCTAGCCAAAAACATTCAGTACTTC
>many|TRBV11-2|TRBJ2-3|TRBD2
CASSLWRASGGTDTQYF
TGTGCCAGCAGCTTATGGAGGGCTAGCGGGGGCACAGATACGCAGTATTTT
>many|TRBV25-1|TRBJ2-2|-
CASRRPNTGELFF
TGTGCCAGTAGGAGGCCCAACACCGGGGAGCTGTTTTTT
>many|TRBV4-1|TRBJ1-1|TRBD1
CASSQAGGPYDTEAFF
TGCGCCAGCAGCCAAGCAGGGGGCCCGTACGACACTGAAGCTTTCTTT
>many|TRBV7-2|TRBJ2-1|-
CASSLMGRTEQFF
TGTGCCAGCAGCTTAATGGGCCGGACTGAGCAGTTCTTC
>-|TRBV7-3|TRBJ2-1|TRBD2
CASSFSGGGSYNEQLF
TGTGCCAGCAGCTTTAGCGGGGGCGGCTCCTACAATGAGCAGTTGTTC
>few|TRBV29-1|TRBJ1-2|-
CSVTLGFNYGYTF
TGCAGCGTTACCCTAGGGTTTAACTATGGCTACACCTTC
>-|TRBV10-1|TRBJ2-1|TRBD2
CASSDGLAGDNEQFF
TGCGCCAGCAGTGACGGGCTAGCGGGGGACAATGAGCAGTTCTTC
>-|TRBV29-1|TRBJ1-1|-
CSVGRQDRGIAFF
TGCAGCGTTGGAAGGCAGGATAGGGGTATAGCTTTCTTT
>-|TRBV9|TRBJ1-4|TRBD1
CASSVTGGGEKLFF
TGTGCCAGCAGCGTGACAGGGGGCGGTGAAAAACTGTTTTTT
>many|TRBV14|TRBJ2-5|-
CASSQEQETQYF
TGTGCCAGCAGCCAAGAACAAGAGACCCAGTACTTC
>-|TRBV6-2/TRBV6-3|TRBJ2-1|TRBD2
CASSSLLSSGGGNEQFF
TGTGCCAGCAGTTCCTTGCTATCTAGCGGGGGGGGCAATGAGCAGTTCTTC
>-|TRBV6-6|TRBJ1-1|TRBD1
CASSRGQGVTNTEAFF
TGTGCCAGCAGTCGGGGACAGGGCGTGACGAACACTGAAGCTTTCTTT
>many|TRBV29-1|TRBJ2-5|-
CSLCVEGRETQYF
TGCAGCCTTTGCGTCGAGGGGAGGGAGACCCAGTACTTC
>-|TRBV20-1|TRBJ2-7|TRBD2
CSARALAGDFSYEQYF
TGCAGTGCTAGGGCGCTAGCGGGGGACTTCTCCTACGAGCAGTACTTC
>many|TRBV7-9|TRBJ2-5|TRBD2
CASSLATRGDVTQYF
TGTGCCAGCAGCTTAGCTACGCGGGGGGACGTTACCCAGTACTTC
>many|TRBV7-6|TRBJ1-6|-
CASSHANSPLHF
TGTGCCAGCAGCCACGCGAATTCACCCCTCCACTTT
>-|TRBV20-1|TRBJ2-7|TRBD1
CSAGTGLAYEQYF
TGCAGTGCTGGGACAGGGCTTGCCTACGAGCAGTACTTC
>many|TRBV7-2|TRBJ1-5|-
CASSLKRSNQPQHF
TGTGCCAGCAGCTTAAAGAGAAGCAATCAGCCCCAGCATTTT